These T cell receptor beta chains were read from a single sample in a study of blood T cell repertoires in COVID-19. Profiling relied on immunoSEQ multiplex PCR, and the TCRdb table lists in-frame clones only, not all of them. The data show about 150,000 clones, around nine tenths seen once. Input material: peripheral blood. These TCRs come from a man in his sixties with active or convalescent COVID-19. Both conserved end residues are part of each CDR3. Fields, in order: J gene, V gene, CDR3 protein.

>TRBJ2-1|TRBV5-1
CASSLGGLAGANEQFF
>TRBJ2-1|TRBV27
CASSLALAGVNEQFF
>TRBJ2-3|TRBV5-1
CASSPLGGSTDTQYF
>TRBJ1-1|TRBV2
CASRVDRGKAFF
>TRBJ1-5|TRBV6-5
CASNPTGGNQPQHF
>TRBJ1-5|TRBV19
CASSAPGGARQPQHF
>TRBJ2-7|TRBV5-5
CASSLVGGDRSYEQYF
>TRBJ1-1|TRBV11-3
CASSRDGGMGAEAFF
>TRBJ1-6|TRBV6-5
CASSFELNSYNSPLHF
>TRBJ1-2|TRBV7-9
CASSSYSPGNYGYTF
>TRBJ1-2|TRBV6-5
CASSFDRYGYTF
>TRBJ2-7|TRBV7-2
CASSLRAGLPTYEQYF
>TRBJ1-6|TRBV7-9
CASSSGQAGYNSPLHF
>TRBJ1-2|TRBV27
CASRDPAGGYTF
>TRBJ2-3|TRBV9
CASSVVARGTDTQYF
>TRBJ2-5|TRBV14
CASSQVGSTETQYF
>TRBJ1-2|TRBV2
CASSEQLNYGYTF
>TRBJ1-2|TRBV7-9
CASSFGTDGYTF
>TRBJ2-4|TRBV9
CASSSHPGGGGEGDIQYF
>TRBJ2-3|TRBV27
CASSLLSTDTQYF
>TRBJ2-3|TRBV27
CASSPSSLETDTQYF
>TRBJ2-1|TRBV6-5
CASSRTRQRNNEQFF
>TRBJ2-7|TRBV30
CAWSVGRTYEQYF
>TRBJ2-5|TRBV27
CASSFGVGETQYF